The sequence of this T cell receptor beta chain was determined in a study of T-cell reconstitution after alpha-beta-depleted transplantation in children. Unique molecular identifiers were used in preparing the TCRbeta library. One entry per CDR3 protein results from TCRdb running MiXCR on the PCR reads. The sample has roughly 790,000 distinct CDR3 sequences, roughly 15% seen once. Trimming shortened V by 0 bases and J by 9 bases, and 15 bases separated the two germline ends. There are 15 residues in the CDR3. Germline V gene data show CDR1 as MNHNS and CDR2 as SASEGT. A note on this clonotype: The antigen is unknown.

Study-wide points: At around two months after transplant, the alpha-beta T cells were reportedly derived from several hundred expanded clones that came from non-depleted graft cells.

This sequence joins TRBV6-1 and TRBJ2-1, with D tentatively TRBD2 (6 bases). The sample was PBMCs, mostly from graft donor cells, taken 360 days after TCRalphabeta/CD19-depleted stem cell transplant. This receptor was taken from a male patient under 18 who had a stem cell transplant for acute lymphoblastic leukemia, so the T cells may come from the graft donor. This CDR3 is CASSEAGGGGSEQFF. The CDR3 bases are TGTGCCAGCAGTGAAGCGGGCGGAGGAGGGAGTGAGCAGTTCTTC.